This T cell receptor (beta chain) stems from a study of CD8+CD57+ T cells in acquired aplastic anemia. This clonotype has at least ten counts. Genomic DNA served as template for TCR beta VDJ and CDR3 profiling. MiXCR, run by TCRdb on the reads, gives a single entry per CDR3 protein. Among 300,000 or so distinct CDR3 sequences listed, roughly half were seen once. The CDR3 sequence is 11 residues long. Germline-derived CDR1 and CDR2 are DFQATT and SNEGSKA (reference sequence). With 6 bases removed from V and 2 bases from J, the gap between germline ends came to 8 bases. The sample comprised sorted CD4+, CD8+, or CD8+CD57+ T cells (not recorded which) from PBMCs. The sequence was obtained from a human donor with severe aplastic anemia or a healthy control (not recorded which). The genes are TRBV20-1 and TRBJ2-7; a weak D match, TRBD2 (5 bases). Here the CDR3 DNA reads TGCAGTGCGAGGAGGACCTACGAGCAGTACTTC. Its translation is CSARRTYEQYF.